This passage covers 17 T cell receptor beta chains from one sample sequenced in a study of PD-1 blockade in classical Hodgkin lymphoma. Libraries were prepared by immunoSEQ multiplex PCR; TCRdb keeps only in-frame clonotypes and omits some of them. Among tens of thousands of clones, 93% were seen once, and the ten largest hold over 2.5%. As for time point: newly diagnosed, previously untreated cHL patient sample. The sequenced sample was peripheral blood mononuclear cells (PBMCs). These receptors all come from a human donor with classical Hodgkin lymphoma.

This clone was seen just once. The chain has TRBV10-3 and TRBJ2-2, with 10 bases matching TRBD1. Germline trimming cut 11 bases from V and 7 bases from J; bases unmatched to any gene: 16. The V gene's germline CDR1 is ENHRY and CDR2 SYGVKD. CDR3 length: 16 amino acids. The CDR3 is CASQYVTGGEDGELFF. The CDR3 nucleotides read TGTGCCTCTCAGTATGTGACAGGGGGCGAGGACGGGGAGCTGTTTTTT.

This clone showed up just once. This chain uses TRBV4-1 with TRBJ2-4, with 10 bases lining up with TRBD2. Unmatched junction bases numbered 14, after V lost 0 bases and J lost 3 bases. This CDR3 is 20 amino acids long. The germline CDR1 and CDR2 sequences are MGHRA and YSYEKL. The CDR3 loop is CASSQDLGGLASDVKNIQYF. The CDR3 region has the DNA TGCGCCAGCAGCCAAGATCTCGGGGGACTAGCGTCGGACGTCAAAAACATTCAGTACTTC.

The chain recombines TRBV19 with TRBJ1-1; the match to TRBD1 covers 7 bases. The CDR3 is made up of 14 amino acids. Germline values: CDR1 LNHDA, CDR2 SQIVND (reference sequence). With V trimmed by 1 base and J by 6 bases, 5 bases remained unmatched. The DNA of the CDR3 is TGTGCCAGTAGTATAGGGCAGGGGGGAGCTGAAGCTTTCTTT. This codes for CASSIGQGGAEAFF.

This chain connects TRBV4-2 to TRBJ2-3, with 8 bases identical to TRBD2. The CDR3 consists of 16 residues. Germline CDR1 is LGHNA and CDR2 is YNFKEQ. V shed 3 bases, J shed 3 bases, and the junction held 8 bases outside the gene matches. The CDR3 sequence: CASSQLPGGRTDTQYF. The CDR3 DNA sequence: TGTGCCAGCAGCCAGCTCCCGGGGGGGCGGACAGATACGCAGTATTTT.

The chain couples TRBV21-1 to TRBJ1-2; the DNA was not used to check the table's D call, TRBD1. TRBV21-1 is termed a pseudogene. CDR3 length: 15 amino acids. The CDR3, as DNA: TGTGCCAGCAGCATACCGGGACAGGGTTACCGAGGCTACACCTTC. Translation gives CASSIPGQGYRGYTF.

The V gene is TRBV7-9, the J gene TRBJ1-3; 8 bases agree with TRBD1. From germline, CDR1 is SEHNR and CDR2 FQNEAQ (reference sequence). There are 15 residues in the CDR3. The V and J ends lost 4 bases and 2 bases, in that order; junction bases with no gene match: 4. The CDR3 here is CASSSGTGAGNTIYF. As DNA, the CDR3 is TGTGCCAGCAGCTCGGGGACAGGTGCTGGAAACACCATATATTTT. Full variable domain (remainder filled in from reference TRBV7-9 and TRBJ1-3): DTGVSQNPRHKITKRGQNVTFRCDPISEHNRLYWYRQTLGQGPEFLTYFQNEAQLEKSRLLSDRFSAERPKGSFSTLEIQRTEQGDSAMYLCASSSGTGAGNTIYFGEGSWLTVV.

The CDR3 nucleotides read TGCGCCAGCAGTTTCTCTGGGGGAGCGGGAAATGAGCAGTTCTTC. It specifies CASSFSGGAGNEQFF. The chain has TRBV10-1 and TRBJ2-1; 7 positions agree with TRBD2. The V gene's germline CDR1 is WNHNN and CDR2 SYGVQD (reference sequence). V was pared by 5 bases and J by 7 bases, with 11 bases of the junction left unmatched. The CDR3 has 15 residues.

This chain links TRBV7-8 with TRBJ2-7; 16 bases agree with TRBD2. The CDR3 runs to 22 residues. Unmatched junction bases numbered 17, after V lost 1 base and J lost 2 bases. Germline V gives CDR1 SGHVS, CDR2 FQNEAQ. The CDR3 sequence: CASSLVRGHAGTSGRAAYEQYF. CDR3 nucleotide sequence: TGTGCCAGCAGCTTAGTGCGAGGACACGCCGGGACTAGCGGGAGGGCCGCCTACGAGCAGTACTTC. Based on the CDR3 plus reference TRBV7-8 and TRBJ2-7, the full variable domain is GAGVSQSPRYKVAKRGQDVALRCDPISGHVSLFWYQQALGQGPEFLTYFQNEAQLDKSGLPSDRFFAERPEGSVSTLKIQRTQQEDSAVYLCASSLVRGHAGTSGRAAYEQYFGPGTRLTVT.

The gene calls are TRBV4-2 and TRBJ1-4; no firm D call. V was pared by 0 bases and J by 5 bases, with 10 bases between. The CDR3 consists of 15 residues. Germline-derived CDR1 and CDR2 are LGHNA and YNFKEQ. CDR3 coding DNA: TGTGCCAGCAGCCAAGAGGGCGGGAACAATGAAAAACTGTTTTTT. This sequence encodes CASSQEGGNNEKLFF.

The chain combines TRBV28 with TRBJ2-7; 13 bases agree with TRBD2. The trim removed 10 bases at V and 2 bases at J, leaving 11 bases unmatched. CDR1 is MDHEN, CDR2 SYDVKM, per germline. CDR3 length: 16 amino acids. The CDR3 region is CATTATSGRLPYEQYF. Here the CDR3 DNA reads TGTGCCACCACCGCGACTAGCGGGAGGTTGCCCTACGAGCAGTACTTC.

This chain links TRBV29-1 with TRBJ2-5; D is undetermined. Germline V gene data show CDR1 as SQVTM and CDR2 as ANQGSEA. Trimming took 7 bases from V and 5 from J, leaving 14 bases between them. This CDR3 is built from 12 residues. Here the CDR3 reads CSAVGFEETQYF. DNA of the CDR3: TGCAGCGCCGTGGGCTTTGAGGAGACCCAGTACTTC.

The V call is TRBV29-1, the J call TRBJ1-1, with 7 bases lining up with TRBD1. Germline V CDR1 and CDR2: SQVTM, ANQGSEA. The CDR3 sequence is 13 residues long. Trimming took 4 bases from V and 1 from J; bases not matched to a gene: 3. CDR3 region: CSVVRDRNTEAFF. In nucleotides, the CDR3 is TGCAGCGTTGTAAGGGACAGGAACACTGAAGCTTTCTTT.

The genes are TRBV6-5 and TRBJ1-1; D is unresolved. The V gene's germline CDR1 is MNHEY and CDR2 SVGAGI. The CDR3 extends over 13 amino acids. V was shortened by 4 bases and J by 1 base, with 7 bases between the two germline ends. CDR3 amino acids: CASSSLGNTEAFF. The CDR3 DNA is TGTGCCAGCAGTTCCCTTGGGAACACTGAAGCTTTCTTT.

This clone was detected once. The J gene is TRBJ1-1, the V gene TRBV4-2; 8 nucleotides agree with TRBD1. This CDR3 region has 13 residues. Germline CDR1 is LGHNA and CDR2 is YNFKEQ. The V segment lost 1 base and the J segment 8 bases; nucleotides outside the gene matches: 3. CDR3 loop: CASSQAGGAEAFF. The CDR3 nucleotides are TGTGCCAGCAGCCAAGCAGGGGGCGCGGAAGCTTTCTTT.

This chain joins TRBV20-1 and TRBJ1-2; possibly TRBD1 for D (6 bases). The CDR3 is 11 residues long. CDR1 DFQATT and CDR2 SNEGSKA come from the germline V gene (reference sequence). The CDR3 protein is CASTGPGRYTF. Written as DNA, the CDR3 is TGCGCGTCGACAGGACCGGGTCGCTACACCTTC.

The sample holds one count of this clone. This chain links TRBV6-5 with TRBJ1-2; D gene uncertain. This CDR3 is built from 14 residues. The germline V gene encodes CDR1 MNHEY and CDR2 SVGAGI. Trimming removed 10 bases at V and 6 bases at J, with 21 bases between. This chain's CDR3 is CATKEDLNADGYTF. CDR3 nucleotides: TGTGCCACCAAAGAGGACTTAAACGCAGATGGCTACACCTTC.

This rearrangement joins TRBV5-1 to TRBJ2-3; 10 bases match TRBD2. The V and J ends lost 4 bases and 5 bases, in that order; junction bases with no gene match: 10. The CDR3 contains 16 residues. CDR1 and CDR2 from the germline V gene are SGHRS and YFSETQ. The CDR3 bases are TGCGCCAGCAGCCCGCAGGGTAGCGGGGGGCGAGATACGCAGTATTTT. It is translated as CASSPQGSGGRDTQYF.